This T cell receptor (beta chain) was found in a study of cytomegalovirus exposure and HLA in healthy donors. The ends were cut back, 0 bases at V and 1 base at J, with 9 bases in the middle. The CDR3 has 15 residues. Germline V gene sequence: CDR1 ENHRY, CDR2 SYGVKD. There are a few counts of this clone. Vbeta (60) and Jbeta (13) primers were used in the PCR. Profiling relied on immunoSEQ multiplex PCR, and the TCRdb table lists in-frame clones only, not all of them. The table records about 90,000 clones, more than 55% of them present only once. The rearrangement joins TRBV10-3 to TRBJ1-1, with a possible D match to TRBD1 (6 bases). This clonotype was obtained from a woman in her 50s in good health and CMV-seropositive. Sequenced: PBMCs. CDR3 coding DNA: TGTGCCATCAGTGAGTCTGGGGGCAGGAACACTGAAGCTTTCTTT. Translating gives CAISESGGRNTEAFF.